The 25 T cell receptor beta chains reported below all come from one sample, sequenced in a study of T cell changes during pregnancy in multiple sclerosis. Sequencing used immunoSEQ multiplex PCR; TCRdb keeps in-frame clones, though not all of them. Of about 38,000 clones detected, more than 90% appear once; the ten largest clones hold 12%. The sample in question was CD8+ T cells from peripheral blood mononuclear cells, obtained after pregnancy. These receptors originate from a female donor with multiple sclerosis, enrolled in a pregnancy study.

This clone was observed a few times. The gene calls are TRBV9 and TRBJ1-2; 8 bases fit TRBD1. Germline trimming cut 4 bases from V and 3 bases from J; bases unmatched to any gene: 5. Germline assignment: CDR1 SGDLS and CDR2 YYNGEE. The CDR3 has 14 residues. The CDR3 sequence: CASSPDRDHYGYTF. CDR3 sequence (DNA): TGTGCCAGCAGCCCGGACAGGGATCACTATGGCTACACCTTC. Based on the CDR3 plus reference TRBV9 and TRBJ1-2, the full variable domain is DSGVTQTPKHLITATGQRVTLRCSPRSGDLSVYWYQQSLDQGLQFLIQYYNGEERAKGNILERFSAQQFPDLHSELNLSSLELGDSALYFCASSPDRDHYGYTFGSGTRLTVV.

V and J are TRBV6-1 and TRBJ1-5; 9 bases align to TRBD1. The CDR3 runs 15 residues. Germline loops: CDR1 MNHNS, CDR2 SASEGT. V gave up 7 bases and J gave up 7 bases; unmatched junction bases: 11. The CDR3: CASIDPGQGRQPQHF. DNA of the CDR3: TGTGCCAGCATAGACCCTGGACAGGGGCGACAGCCCCAGCATTTT.

This chain uses TRBV5-6 with TRBJ2-3; D is unclear. The CDR3 loop spans 14 amino acids. V shed 4 bases and J shed 0 bases, with 9 bases lying between them. Germline V gene sequence: CDR1 SGHDT, CDR2 YYEEEE. CDR3 bases: TGTGCCAGCAGCCCGCGGTCTAGCACAGATACGCAGTATTTT. Translation: CASSPRSSTDTQYF.

The gene calls are TRBV7-3 and TRBJ2-2, with D possibly TRBD2 on 5 matching bases. This CDR3 has 14 amino acids. CDR1 is SGHTA and CDR2 is FQGTGA in the germline V gene. V was trimmed by 5 bases and J by 5 bases, leaving 12 bases between them. In nucleotides, the CDR3 is TGTGCCAGCAGCCCCCTCACGGGGACCGGGGAGCTGTTTTTT. Translated: CASSPLTGTGELFF.

This chain links TRBV6-6 with TRBJ1-1; TRBD1 matches at 8 bases. CDR1 is MNHNY and CDR2 is SVGAGI in the germline V gene (reference sequence). This CDR3 contains 16 residues. With V trimmed by 1 base and J by 7 bases, 11 bases remained unmatched. In nucleotides, the CDR3 is TGTGCCAGCAGTTACTTTCCAGACAGGGGAGGTGGTGAAGCTTTCTTT. Translating it yields CASSYFPDRGGGEAFF.

J is TRBJ2-7 and V is TRBV7-6; D is uncertain. Germline V CDR1 and CDR2: SGHVS, FNYEAQ. The ends were cut back, 3 bases at V and 6 bases at J, with 9 bases in the middle. CDR3 length: 12 residues. CDR3 amino acids: CASSLGATEQYF. The CDR3 nucleotides read TGTGCCAGCAGCTTGGGCGCAACCGAGCAGTACTTC.

The chain joins TRBV27 to TRBJ2-3; 12 bases match TRBD2. The CDR3 consists of 17 residues. CDR1 is MNHEY and CDR2 is SMNVEV in the germline V gene (reference sequence). V lost 5 bases, J lost 0 bases, and 6 bases stayed unmatched. The CDR3: CASSPRTSGDSTDTQYF. The CDR3 DNA follows: TGTGCCAGCAGTCCGCGGACTAGCGGGGACAGCACAGATACGCAGTATTTT.

Only a few counts were recorded for this clone. The chain employs TRBV27 and TRBJ2-7; 9 bases are a match to TRBD1. Germline lookup yields CDR1 MNHEY and CDR2 SMNVEV (reference sequence). CDR3 length: 14 amino acids. Trimming cost V 2 bases and J 7 bases; bases outside gene matches: 6. Written as DNA, the CDR3 is TGTGCCAGCAGTTTAGTACAGGGGGCAGGGGAGCAGTACTTC. Protein: CASSLVQGAGEQYF.

The chain links TRBV15 to TRBJ1-4; the D is unclear. V lost 2 bases to trimming and J lost 0 bases, with 10 bases between them. The CDR3 is 16 residues long. Per germline, CDR1 LNHNV and CDR2 YYDKDF (reference sequence). CDR3 protein: CATSRKSGATNEKLFF. The CDR3 DNA is TGTGCCACCAGCAGAAAATCCGGGGCAACTAATGAAAAACTGTTTTTT.

This chain links TRBV18 with TRBJ2-7; the D is unclear. Germline-derived CDR1 and CDR2 are KGHSH and LQKENI. V dropped 4 bases and J dropped 3 bases, with 7 bases sitting between them. The CDR3 runs to 12 residues. The CDR3 is CASSRRNYEQYF. CDR3 nucleotide sequence: TGTGCCAGCTCACGGCGGAACTACGAGCAGTACTTC.

The V call is TRBV21-1, the J call TRBJ2-7; TRBD1, the D gene given by the table, was not confirmed from the DNA. TRBV21-1 is labeled a pseudogene. The CDR3 sequence is 16 residues long. CDR3 DNA: TGTGCCACATCCCATCCCCAGGGGGCACCAGGAGATGAGCAGTACTTC. It codes for CATSHPQGAPGDEQYF.

This chain connects TRBV2 to TRBJ1-2; 9 nucleotides agree with TRBD1. Germline CDR1 reads SNHLY; CDR2 reads FYNNEI. V lost 3 bases to trimming and J lost 1 base; unmatched junction nucleotides: 6. The CDR3 sequence is 16 residues long. DNA for the CDR3: TGTGCCAGCAGTGAGACTCCGGGACAGGGTAACTATGGCTACACCTTC. Residues: CASSETPGQGNYGYTF.

This clone was found a few times. This chain links TRBV28 with TRBJ2-3; the match to TRBD2 covers 10 bases. Per the germline V gene, CDR1 is MDHEN and CDR2 is SYDVKM. The junction had 14 bases not matched to a gene; V was cut back by 4 bases and J by 4 bases. CDR3 size: 18 residues. CDR3 DNA sequence: TGTGCCAGCAGTTCCGCAGGGGGGAGCGGGAGGGCCGCAGATACGCAGTATTTT. It codes for CASSSAGGSGRAADTQYF.

J is TRBJ2-1 and V is TRBV10-3; 9 nucleotides match TRBD2. Germline loops: CDR1 ENHRY, CDR2 SYGVKD. J gave up 2 bases and V 10 bases, and 15 bases lay outside the gene matches. This CDR3 region has 17 residues. CDR3 protein: CATHHGELAGPYNEQFF. As DNA, the CDR3 is TGTGCCACCCATCACGGGGAACTAGCGGGCCCCTACAATGAGCAGTTCTTC.

The V call is TRBV7-9, the J call TRBJ2-1, with 8 bases matching TRBD1. This CDR3 is built from 17 residues. Germline lookup yields CDR1 SEHNR and CDR2 FQNEAQ (reference sequence). J gave up 1 base and V 6 bases, and 11 bases lay outside the gene matches. CDR3 residues: CASRGARGTGSYNEQFF. The DNA for the CDR3 is TGTGCCAGCAGAGGGGCTAGGGGGACAGGTTCCTACAATGAGCAGTTCTTC.

The V and J genes are TRBV28 and TRBJ2-4; D unclear. CDR1 and CDR2 from the germline V gene are MDHEN and SYDVKM. CDR3 length equals 13 residues. Trimming left V 2 bases short and J 9 bases short, with 11 bases between. Here the CDR3 DNA reads TGTGCCAGCAGTTTAGGGCAAGGTTCCATTCAGTACTTC. Protein product: CASSLGQGSIQYF. Based on the CDR3 plus reference TRBV28 and TRBJ2-4, the full variable domain is DVKVTQSSRYLVKRTGEKVFLECVQDMDHENMFWYRQDPGLGLRLIYFSYDVKMKEKGDIPEGYSVSREKKERFSLILESASTNQTSMYLCASSLGQGSIQYFGAGTRLSVL.

V is TRBV9 and J is TRBJ1-2; D ambiguous. The CDR3 consists of 17 residues. V dropped 1 base and J dropped 4 bases, with 20 bases sitting between them. CDR1 SGDLS and CDR2 YYNGEE come from the germline V gene. The CDR3 reads CASSVRPLTEEGYGYTF. CDR3 nucleotides: TGTGCCAGCAGCGTAAGGCCCCTCACGGAAGAGGGCTATGGCTACACCTTC. Drawing the rest from reference TRBV9 and TRBJ1-2, the complete variable domain is DSGVTQTPKHLITATGQRVTLRCSPRSGDLSVYWYQQSLDQGLQFLIQYYNGEERAKGNILERFSAQQFPDLHSELNLSSLELGDSALYFCASSVRPLTEEGYGYTFGSGTRLTVV.

V gene TRBV5-1 combines with J gene TRBJ1-1; D might be TRBD1 (5 bases). Germline lookup yields CDR1 SGHRS and CDR2 YFSETQ. Trimming cost V 0 bases and J 2 bases, with 17 bases left between them. The CDR3 extends over 17 amino acids. DNA of the CDR3: TGCGCCAGCAGCTTGGAAATGGGGTCAGGGCCCAACACTGAAGCTTTCTTT. Translating it yields CASSLEMGSGPNTEAFF. The whole variable domain, remainder taken from reference TRBV5-1 and TRBJ1-1, is KAGVTQTPRYLIKTRGQQVTLSCSPISGHRSVSWYQQTPGQGLQFLFEYFSETQRNKGNFPGRFSGRQFSNSRSEMNVSTLELGDSALYLCASSLEMGSGPNTEAFFGQGTRLTVV.

By sample share, this clone is medium-sized. V gene TRBV30 combines with J gene TRBJ2-7, with TRBD2 matching over 10 bases. J was trimmed by 2 bases and V by 1 base; bases with no gene match: 5. The CDR3 runs to 15 residues. Germline values: CDR1 GTSNPN, CDR2 SVGIG (reference sequence). CDR3 in DNA: TGTGCCTGGAGTGACCTAGCGGGAGAACCCTACGAGCAGTACTTC. Translated, it gives CAWSDLAGEPYEQYF. Supplemented by reference TRBV30 and TRBJ2-7, the full variable domain reads SQTIHQWPATLVQPVGSPLSLECTVEGTSNPNLYWYRQAAGRGLQLLFYSVGIGQISSEVPQNLSASRPQDRQFILSSKKLLLSDSGFYLCAWSDLAGEPYEQYFGPGTRLTVT.

This clone has a handful of counts. V usage is TRBV28 and J usage is TRBJ1-1, with D possibly matching TRBD1 (5 bases). Trimming took 6 bases from V and 4 from J, leaving 12 bases between them. The CDR3 covers 13 residues. CDR1 is MDHEN and CDR2 is SYDVKM in the germline V gene. CDR3 sequence: CASRLYGGTEAFF. CDR3 bases: TGTGCCAGCAGACTCTACGGGGGCACTGAAGCTTTCTTT.

The chain carries TRBV7-2 and TRBJ2-1; D may be TRBD1 (6 bases). CDR1 is SGHTA and CDR2 is FQGNSA in the germline V gene. Trimming cost V 2 bases and J 7 bases, with 12 bases left between them. The CDR3 spans 14 residues. The CDR3 nucleotides are TGTGCCAGCAGCTTACCCGGGACACCAAATGAGCAGTTCTTC. Residues: CASSLPGTPNEQFF. The complete variable domain, with remaining parts taken from reference TRBV7-2 and TRBJ2-1, reads GAGVSQSPSNKVTEKGKDVELRCDPISGHTALYWYRQSLGQGLEFLIYFQGNSAPDKSGLPSDRFSAERTGGSVSTLTIQRTQQEDSAVYLCASSLPGTPNEQFFGPGTRLTVL.

This clone was seen a handful of times. The rearrangement links TRBV6-5 to TRBJ1-1; D gene unclear. V dropped 0 bases and J dropped 3 bases, with 11 bases sitting between them. CDR1 is MNHEY, CDR2 SVGAGI, per germline. This CDR3 spans 15 amino acids. In DNA form, the CDR3 reads TGTGCCAGCAGTTACTCGATGTTTGGGCACACTGAAGCTTTCTTT. This encodes CASSYSMFGHTEAFF.

This sequence joins TRBV9 and TRBJ1-3; 8 bases map to TRBD1. V lost 6 bases to trimming and J lost 3 bases; unmatched junction nucleotides: 11. The CDR3 length is 16 residues. The V gene's germline CDR1 is SGDLS and CDR2 YYNGEE. Here the CDR3 DNA reads TGTGCCAGCACCCCAGGGGCAGGGGGCGTTGGAAACACCATATATTTT. Translation: CASTPGAGGVGNTIYF.

The chain has TRBV6-6 and TRBJ2-1; D might be TRBD1 (6 bases). Germline V lookup: CDR1 MNHNY, CDR2 SVGAGI (reference sequence). The CDR3 consists of 12 residues. V lost 5 bases, J lost 8 bases, and 10 bases lay in between. The CDR3 DNA follows: TGTGCCAGCAGTACAGGGTATCATGAGCAGTTCTTC. Amino acid sequence: CASSTGYHEQFF.

The chain uses TRBV9 and TRBJ2-1; a possible D gene is TRBD1 (6 bases). V was cut by 1 base and J by 4 bases, with 9 bases left in between. Germline V CDR1 and CDR2: SGDLS, YYNGEE. The CDR3 has 14 residues. The CDR3 spells CASSVSGDYNEQFF. In DNA form, the CDR3 reads TGTGCCAGCAGCGTATCAGGGGATTACAATGAGCAGTTCTTC.